This T cell receptor beta chain stems from a study of blood T cell repertoires in COVID-19. Background on the study: There were acute and convalescent COVID-19 samples, and they came from the United States, Italy and Spain.

Assay: immunoSEQ multiplex PCR; the TCRdb copy retains only in-frame clones and omits some. This table has around 390,000 clones, about 87% appearing once. Ages ranged from about 18 to 89 years, with residence in 20 to 30 US areas. Allocation to cohorts depended on clinical history reported by the participants. This clone was picked up one time. Mismatch with germline at one junction end may stem from a read error. Sequences were obtained from PBMCs or T cells enriched from blood (not recorded which). This TCR was sampled from a woman aged 45-60 years who had recovered from COVID-19.

The DNA of the CDR3 is TGTGCCAGCAGCTTATTCGTCCTAACTGAAGCTTTCTTT. This gives the protein CASSLFVLTEAFF. The rearrangement joins TRBV28 to TRBJ1-1, with no clear D. Germline V CDR1 and CDR2: MDHEN, SYDVKM. The CDR3 spans 13 residues.